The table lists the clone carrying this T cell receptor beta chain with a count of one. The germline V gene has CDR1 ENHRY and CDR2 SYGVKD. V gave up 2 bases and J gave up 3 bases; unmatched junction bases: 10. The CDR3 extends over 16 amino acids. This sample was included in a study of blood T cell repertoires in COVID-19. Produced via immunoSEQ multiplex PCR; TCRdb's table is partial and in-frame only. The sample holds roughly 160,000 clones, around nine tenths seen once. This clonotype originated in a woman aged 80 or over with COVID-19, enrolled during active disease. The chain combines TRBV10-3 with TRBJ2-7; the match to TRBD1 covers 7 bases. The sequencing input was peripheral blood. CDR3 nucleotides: TGTGCCATCAGTGAGACATTGCGGACAGGACACTACGAGCAGTACTTC. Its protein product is CAISETLRTGHYEQYF.